There are a few counts of the clone carrying this T cell receptor beta chain. Sorting recovered naive CD8 T cells on a CD8+CD4-CCR7+CD45RA+ profile. The germline CDR1 and CDR2 sequences are KGHSH and LQKENI. The V end lost 0 bases, the J end lost 15 bases, and 12 bases lay between the germline ends. This CDR3 spans 12 amino acids. These data belong to a study of molecular identifiers for immune sequencing clone quantification. Bulk TCR library preparation followed previously described methods with listed TCR primers. TCRdb reanalysed the PCR reads using MiXCR and keeps one entry per CDR3 protein. The sample holds fewer than 350,000 distinct CDR3 sequences, about 23% seen once.

The rearrangement links TRBV18 to TRBJ2-1; unclear D gene. This sequence originates from a human donor in good health. Some libraries in this study had Jurkat cell RNA spiked in. The sequencing input was naive CD8+ T cells from blood, with Jurkat cell RNA spiked in. Subset: FACS-sorted CD8+CD4-CCR7+CD45RA+ naive T cells. CDR3 nucleotide sequence: TGTGCCAGCTCACCACCGTGGAAGGGATCGTTCTTC. It yields the protein CASSPPWKGSFF.